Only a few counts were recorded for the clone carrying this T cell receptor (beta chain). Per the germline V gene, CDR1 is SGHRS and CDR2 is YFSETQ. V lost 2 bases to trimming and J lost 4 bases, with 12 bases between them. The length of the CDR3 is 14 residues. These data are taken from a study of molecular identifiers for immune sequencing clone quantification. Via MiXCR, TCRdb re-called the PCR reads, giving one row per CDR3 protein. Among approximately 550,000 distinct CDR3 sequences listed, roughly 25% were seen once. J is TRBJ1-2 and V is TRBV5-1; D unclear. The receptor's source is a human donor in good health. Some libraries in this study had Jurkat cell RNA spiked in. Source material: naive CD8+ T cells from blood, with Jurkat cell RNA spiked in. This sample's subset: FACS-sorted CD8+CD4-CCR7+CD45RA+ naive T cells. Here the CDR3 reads CASSLPDGTYGYTF. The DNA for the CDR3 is TGCGCCAGCAGCTTACCGGACGGAACCTATGGCTACACCTTC.